Listed here are 2 T cell receptor beta chains from one sample, sequenced in a study of cytomegalovirus exposure and HLA in healthy donors (TCRdb year 2017). Library preparation employed the immunoSEQ multiplex PCR assay. For the multiplex PCR, a mixture combining 60 forward primers for TCR Vbeta segments and 13 reverse primers for TCR Jbeta segments was used. TCRdb holds this immuneACCESS table with in-frame rearrangements only. Some clones are missing; in checked studies, unresolved V genes explain under half, and the rest has no known cause. Counted in this sample were about 100,000 clones; more than 75% of them appeared once. Roughly 5.4% of the sample goes to the ten largest clones. Sequences were obtained from PBMCs. Receptor source: a woman younger than 35 in good health and CMV-seropositive.

The chain links TRBV7-2 to TRBJ2-5; 7 bases line up with TRBD2. CDR1 is SGHTA and CDR2 is FQGNSA in the germline V gene. V lost 6 bases, J lost 5 bases, and 3 bases stayed unmatched. The CDR3 extends over 12 amino acids. CDR3 in amino acids: CASSRTSETQYF. DNA for the CDR3: TGTGCCAGCAGTCGGACTAGTGAGACCCAGTACTTC.

A few counts support this clone. V and J are TRBV28 and TRBJ2-7; a possible D gene is TRBD2 (6 bases). Germline V gene lookup returns CDR1 MDHEN and CDR2 SYDVKM. There are 15 residues in the CDR3. The V end was cut by 1 base, the J end by 3 bases, with 13 bases between. The CDR3 loop is CASSLSSGPVYEQYF. The CDR3 nucleotides are TGTGCCAGCAGTTTATCGAGCGGGCCCGTCTACGAGCAGTACTTC.